Presented here are 15 T cell receptor beta chains from one specimen sequenced in a study of blood T cell repertoires in COVID-19. Method: immunoSEQ multiplex PCR; TCRdb's copy keeps in-frame clones and lacks some. The sample records 250,000 to 300,000 clones, roughly 85% being singletons. The sequencing sample was made of peripheral blood. The source of these receptors is a woman in her 70s with acute or convalescent COVID-19.

The chain links TRBV14 to TRBJ1-2; D is perhaps TRBD1 (5 bases). In germline, CDR1 is SGHDN, CDR2 FVKESK. The CDR3 runs to 15 residues. The ends were cut back, 4 bases at V and 4 bases at J, with 16 bases in the middle. In DNA, the CDR3 is TGTGCCAGCAGCCCACCGGGACTGAGGGGCTATGGCTACACCTTC. This translates into CASSPPGLRGYGYTF.

CDR3 region: CASSEDSGGHNEQFF. CDR3 coding DNA: TGTGCCAGCAGTGAAGATAGCGGGGGGCACAATGAGCAGTTCTTC. V is TRBV2 and J is TRBJ2-1; 10 bases are shared with TRBD2. The ends lost 1 base at V and 5 bases at J; junction bases unmatched: 2. This CDR3 is 15 amino acids long. Germline V gene data show CDR1 as SNHLY and CDR2 as FYNNEI.

This sequence joins TRBV15 and TRBJ2-1; 8 bases line up with TRBD2. Looked up from germline, CDR1 is LNHNV and CDR2 is YYDKDF (reference sequence). The V segment lost 0 bases and the J segment 8 bases; nucleotides outside the gene matches: 6. The CDR3 is 15 residues long. The CDR3 DNA is TGTGCCACCAGCAGAGAGGAAGCGGGGGCGGATGAGCAGTTCTTC. Its protein product is CATSREEAGADEQFF.

The V call is TRBV10-3, the J call TRBJ2-7, with 9 nucleotides matching TRBD1. Looked up from germline, CDR1 is ENHRY and CDR2 is SYGVKD. This CDR3 region has 15 residues. Trimming removed 3 bases from V and 3 bases from J; junction bases left unmatched: 6. The CDR3, as DNA: TGTGCCATCAGTGATTTGGGACAGGGTGGCTACGAGCAGTACTTC. Its translation: CAISDLGQGGYEQYF.

This clone was detected only once. The chain employs TRBV25-1 and TRBJ2-5; 7 nucleotides line up with TRBD1. The junction had 17 bases not matched to a gene; V was cut back by 6 bases and J by 4 bases. The germline CDR1 and CDR2 sequences are MGHDK and SYGVNS. The CDR3 contains 17 residues. The CDR3 loop reads CASSEGRARRQGETQYF. CDR3 nucleotide sequence: TGTGCCAGCAGCGAGGGACGGGCTAGACGACAGGGAGAGACCCAGTACTTC. The full variable domain, its missing parts supplied by reference TRBV25-1 and TRBJ2-5, is EADIYQTPRYLVIGTGKKITLECSQTMGHDKMYWYQQDPGMELHLIHYSYGVNSTEKGDLSSESTVSRIRTEHFPLTLESARPSHTSQYLCASSEGRARRQGETQYFGPGTRLLVL.

CDR3 nucleotide sequence: TGTGCCAGCAGTTATAGCAGGGGGCGGGCACCCCTCCACTTT. Translated: CASSYSRGRAPLHF. The chain combines TRBV6-2 or TRBV6-3 with TRBJ1-6; the match to TRBD1 covers 8 bases. V shed 3 bases and J 11 bases; nucleotides not matched to a gene: 6. The CDR3 spans 14 residues. CDR1 and CDR2 (germline): MNHEY, SVGEGT.

This chain links TRBV18 with TRBJ1-2, with unresolved D. The ends were cut back, 1 base at V and 0 bases at J, with 12 bases in the middle. This CDR3 is built from 16 residues. The germline V gene has CDR1 KGHSH and CDR2 LQKENI. In DNA, the CDR3 is TGTGCCAGCTCACCACTTTCGACACTGGCTAACTATGGCTACACCTTC. It is translated as CASSPLSTLANYGYTF.

The V and J genes are TRBV9 and TRBJ2-5; 8 nucleotides agree with TRBD2. This CDR3 contains 15 residues. V shed 0 bases, J shed 3 bases, and the junction held 4 bases outside the gene matches. Germline CDR1 and CDR2: SGDLS and YYNGEE. The CDR3 coding sequence is TGTGCCAGCAGCGTAGGGGCCGGGAGGGAAGAGACCCAGTACTTC. Translated, it gives CASSVGAGREETQYF.

In its sample, this clone was seen once. This rearrangement joins TRBV11-1 to TRBJ1-1; no reliable D call. V was clipped by 3 bases and J by 5 bases, with 13 bases between them. This CDR3 contains 14 residues. Germline CDR1 reads SGHAT; CDR2 reads FQDESV (reference sequence). The CDR3 coding sequence is TGTGCCAGCAGCTTGCGGGGATCATTTACTGAAGCTTTCTTT. Its translation is CASSLRGSFTEAFF.

V gene TRBV4-2 combines with J gene TRBJ1-6; TRBD1 matches at 8 bases. This CDR3 contains 16 residues. Trimming removed 3 bases from V and 7 bases from J; junction bases left unmatched: 8. Germline values: CDR1 LGHNA, CDR2 YNFKEQ. The CDR3 region is CASSQKDRAGNSPLHF. The DNA for the CDR3 is TGTGCCAGCAGCCAGAAGGACAGGGCCGGCAATTCACCCCTCCACTTT.

This clone was observed a handful of times. The CDR3 bases are TGTGCCAGCAGTGGCGGGGCCTATGGCTACACCTTC. Translated, it gives CASSGGAYGYTF. The chain is built from TRBV2 and TRBJ1-2; D is perhaps TRBD1 (5 bases). CDR1 is SNHLY and CDR2 is FYNNEI in the germline V gene. CDR3 length equals 12 residues. The ends were cut back, 4 bases at V and 4 bases at J, with 7 bases in the middle. Together with reference TRBV2 and TRBJ1-2, the CDR3 gives the full variable domain: EPEVTQTPSHQVTQMGQEVILRCVPISNHLYFYWYRQILGQKVEFLVSFYNNEISEKSEIFDDQFSVERPDGSNFTLKIRSTKLEDSAMYFCASSGGAYGYTFGSGTRLTVV.

The genes are TRBV5-1 and TRBJ1-2, with D possibly matching TRBD1 (5 bases). The germline V and J ends were trimmed by 0 bases and 6 bases, with 18 bases remaining between them. The germline V gene has CDR1 SGHRS and CDR2 YFSETQ. This CDR3 spans 16 amino acids. For the CDR3, the DNA is TGCGCCAGCAGCTTGGCACCTCACGCAGGGATGAATGGCTACACCTTC. It specifies CASSLAPHAGMNGYTF.

The chain is built from TRBV6-1 and TRBJ1-1, with D possibly being TRBD1 (5 bases). V lost 0 bases and J 11 bases, leaving 13 bases between the germline ends. Germline V gene sequence: CDR1 MNHNS, CDR2 SASEGT. There are 13 residues in the CDR3. CDR3: CASSEAKGLRAFF. The CDR3 coding sequence is TGTGCCAGCAGTGAAGCAAAGGGACTGAGGGCTTTCTTT.

The chain couples TRBV6-5 to TRBJ2-7; D gene ambiguous. The CDR3 length is 12 residues. The V gene's germline CDR1 is MNHEY and CDR2 SVGAGI. V lost 9 bases, J lost 4 bases, and 13 bases lay in between. The CDR3 spells CASEDGQYEQYF. The CDR3 DNA reads as TGTGCCAGTGAGGATGGCCAGTACGAGCAGTACTTC.

The chain joins TRBV5-1 to TRBJ2-2; 8 bases align to TRBD2. Germline CDR1 SGHRS, CDR2 YFSETQ. The CDR3 sequence is 16 residues long. Trimming removed 2 bases from V and 2 bases from J; junction bases left unmatched: 5. CDR3 nucleotide sequence: TGCGCCAGCAGCTTCCGGGAGGGGGGAAACACCGGGGAGCTGTTTTTT. Protein: CASSFREGGNTGELFF.